Listed below are T cell receptor beta chains from one sample, sequenced in a study of blood T cell repertoires in COVID-19. The repertoire was sequenced with immunoSEQ multiplex PCR; TCRdb's copy has only in-frame clones and lacks some. The sample contains 300,000 to 350,000 clones, approximately 85% of which appear only once. The sequenced material came from PBMCs or T cells enriched from blood (not recorded which). Receptors were obtained from a man aged 25 to 40 who had recovered from COVID-19. Each CDR3 is given with its conserved first and last residue. A D gene is named only where the DNA matches it firmly. Expanded clones get a size class; other rows say once, few or many, or leave the size out.

clone_size,v_call,d_call,j_call,cdr3_length,cdr3_aa,cdr3_nt
NA,TRBV12-5,TRBD2,TRBJ2-1,16,CASGLPTSGGGDEQFF,TGTGCTAGTGGTTTGCCGACTAGCGGGGGGGGCGATGAGCAGTTCTTC
NA,TRBV29-1,NA,TRBJ1-1,13,CSALVLVNTEAFF,TGCAGCGCCTTAGTGTTAGTTAACACTGAAGCTTTCTTT
NA,TRBV5-1,TRBD1,TRBJ2-7,14,CASSDLQGAGEQYF,TGCGCCAGCAGCGATTTACAGGGGGCTGGGGAGCAGTACTTC
NA,TRBV5-4,TRBD1,TRBJ2-7,14,CASSLPGGNYEQYF,TGTGCCAGCAGCTTGCCAGGGGGCAACTACGAGCAGTACTTC
NA,TRBV19,NA,TRBJ1-5,15,CASRKQGVGNQPQHF,TGTGCCAGTAGGAAGCAGGGTGTTGGCAATCAGCCCCAGCATTTT
NA,TRBV7-3,TRBD1,TRBJ2-2,15,CASSQTGGQTGELFF,TGTGCCAGCAGCCAGACAGGGGGCCAAACCGGGGAGCTGTTTTTT
NA,TRBV5-4,TRBD2,TRBJ2-3,15,CASRSASGSTDTQYF,TGTGCCAGCAGGTCCGCTAGCGGCAGCACAGATACGCAGTATTTT
few,TRBV19,TRBD1,TRBJ1-4,15,CASSWTGRLNEKLFF,TGTGCCAGTAGTTGGACAGGGAGATTAAATGAAAAACTGTTTTTT
NA,TRBV7-2,NA,TRBJ2-7,15,CASSLQGMSSYEQYF,TGTGCCAGCAGCTTACAGGGGATGAGCTCCTACGAGCAGTACTTC
NA,TRBV3-1/TRBV3-2,NA,TRBJ2-5,14,CASSPGHLQETQYF,TGTGCCAGCAGTCCGGGACACCTCCAAGAGACCCAGTACTTC
NA,TRBV11-2,TRBD1,TRBJ2-3,15,CASSSFTGGRDTQYF,TGTGCCAGCAGCTCCTTTACAGGGGGACGCGATACGCAGTATTTT
NA,TRBV18,NA,TRBJ1-1,17,CASSSAGAGGMNTEAFF,TGTGCCAGCTCATCTGCCGGGGCTGGGGGCATGAACACTGAAGCTTTCTTT
NA,TRBV3-1/TRBV3-2,TRBD1,TRBJ2-7,14,CASSQAQGAYEQYF,TGTGCCAGCAGCCAAGCACAGGGGGCTTACGAGCAGTACTTC
NA,TRBV6-5,NA,TRBJ1-2,14,CASSYSFREGGYTF,TGTGCCAGCAGTTACTCGTTTAGGGAGGGTGGCTACACCTTC
NA,TRBV11-2,NA,TRBJ2-1,11,CASSTYFKQFF,TGTGCCAGCAGCACCTATTTTAAGCAGTTCTTC
NA,TRBV18,NA,TRBJ1-2,14,CASSPTASRKGYTF,TGTGCCAGCTCACCAACAGCCTCCAGAAAAGGCTACACCTTC
NA,TRBV24-1,TRBD1,TRBJ2-3,16,CATSDPGQGGADTQYF,TGTGCCACCAGTGATCCCGGACAGGGAGGCGCAGATACGCAGTATTTT
NA,TRBV5-1,NA,TRBJ2-1,14,CASSSTPMDNEQFF,TGCGCCAGCAGCTCTACCCCGATGGACAATGAGCAGTTCTTC
NA,TRBV6-6,NA,TRBJ1-3,15,CASSYPGSGGNTIYF,TGTGCCAGCAGTTACCCCGGGTCGGGTGGAAACACCATATATTTT
NA,TRBV19,NA,TRBJ1-4,15,CASRLALLTNEKLFF,TGTGCCAGCAGACTCGCTCTCTTAACTAATGAAAAACTGTTTTTT
NA,TRBV19,TRBD1,TRBJ2-3,16,CASQRTGDSSPNTQYF,TGTGCCAGCCAGAGGACAGGGGATTCTTCTCCGAATACGCAGTATTTT
NA,TRBV4-1,NA,TRBJ1-4,15,CASSQGGDTYEKLFF,TGCGCCAGCAGCCAAGGGGGAGACACCTATGAAAAACTGTTTTTT
NA,TRBV4-1,NA,TRBJ1-5,14,CASSQGTRSQPQHF,TGCGCCAGCAGCCAAGGGACTCGTAGTCAGCCCCAGCATTTT
NA,TRBV29-1,TRBD2,TRBJ2-1,15,CSVERKRGGINEQFF,TGCAGCGTTGAACGGAAGCGGGGGGGCATCAATGAGCAGTTCTTC
few,TRBV4-3,NA,TRBJ2-6,16,CASSQAGFSGANVLTF,TGCGCCAGCAGCCAAGCGGGGTTCTCTGGGGCCAACGTCCTGACTTTC
NA,TRBV7-8,TRBD2,TRBJ2-7,20,CASSLVWTSGALLSSYEQYF,TGTGCCAGCAGCTTGGTTTGGACTAGCGGTGCACTCCTGAGCTCCTACGAGCAGTACTTC
NA,TRBV7-8,NA,TRBJ1-5,14,CASSPRDISQPQHF,TGTGCCAGCAGCCCCCGGGACATTTCTCAGCCCCAGCATTTT
NA,TRBV19,TRBD1,TRBJ1-2,16,CASSNAAGTGLYGYTF,TGTGCCAGTAGTAATGCGGCTGGGACAGGGCTCTACGGCTACACCTTC
once,TRBV21-1,NA,TRBJ1-3,15,CASSKGGSRGNTIYF,TGTGCCAGCAGCAAAGGGGGCAGCCGGGGAAACACCATATATTTT
NA,TRBV5-1,TRBD2,TRBJ2-1,15,CASSAGTSGGNEQFF,TGCGCCAGCAGCGCCGGGACTAGCGGGGGCAATGAGCAGTTCTTC
NA,TRBV27,TRBD1,TRBJ2-1,11,CASWYRDRQFF,TGTGCCAGCTGGTACCGGGACAGGCAGTTCTTC
NA,TRBV9,NA,TRBJ1-1,14,CASSPRSMNTEAFF,TGTGCCAGCAGCCCTAGGTCGATGAACACTGAAGCTTTCTTT
NA,TRBV19,TRBD2,TRBJ2-5,16,CASSPNLAGGVETQYF,TGTGCCAGTAGCCCAAACCTAGCGGGGGGAGTGGAGACCCAGTACTTC
NA,TRBV9,TRBD2,TRBJ2-3,16,CASSPSGGVFTDTQYF,TGTGCCAGCAGCCCTAGCGGGGGGGTGTTCACAGATACGCAGTATTTT
medium-sized,TRBV11-3,TRBD2,TRBJ2-1,15,CASSFTGTRRDEQFF,TGTGCCAGCAGCTTTACCGGGACTAGAAGGGATGAGCAGTTCTTC
NA,TRBV7-2,NA,TRBJ1-1,13,CASSFSLNTEAFF,TGTGCCAGCAGCTTTTCTCTGAACACTGAAGCTTTCTTT
once,TRBV4-2,TRBD2,TRBJ2-3,17,CASSVTGTSDYTDTQYF,TGTGCCAGCAGCGTTACCGGGACTAGCGATTACACAGATACGCAGTATTTT
once,TRBV30,TRBD2,TRBJ2-2,15,CAWRRLAGKAGELFF,TGTGCCTGGAGGCGACTAGCGGGGAAGGCCGGGGAGCTGTTTTTT
NA,TRBV3-1/TRBV3-2,NA,TRBJ1-1,16,CASSQDYRVENTEAFF,TGTGCCAGCAGCCAAGATTACAGGGTTGAGAACACTGAAGCTTTCTTT
few,TRBV3-1/TRBV3-2,NA,TRBJ1-1,14,CASSLGVVDTEAFF,TGTGCCAGCAGCCTAGGGGTTGTTGACACTGAAGCTTTCTTT
NA,TRBV3-1/TRBV3-2,NA,TRBJ1-2,12,CASSQDRGGYTF,TGTGCCAGCAGCCAAGATCGAGGGGGCTACACCTTC
NA,TRBV2,NA,TRBJ1-4,13,CASRELQGEKLFF,TGTGCCAGCAGAGAACTACAGGGTGAAAAACTGTTTTTT